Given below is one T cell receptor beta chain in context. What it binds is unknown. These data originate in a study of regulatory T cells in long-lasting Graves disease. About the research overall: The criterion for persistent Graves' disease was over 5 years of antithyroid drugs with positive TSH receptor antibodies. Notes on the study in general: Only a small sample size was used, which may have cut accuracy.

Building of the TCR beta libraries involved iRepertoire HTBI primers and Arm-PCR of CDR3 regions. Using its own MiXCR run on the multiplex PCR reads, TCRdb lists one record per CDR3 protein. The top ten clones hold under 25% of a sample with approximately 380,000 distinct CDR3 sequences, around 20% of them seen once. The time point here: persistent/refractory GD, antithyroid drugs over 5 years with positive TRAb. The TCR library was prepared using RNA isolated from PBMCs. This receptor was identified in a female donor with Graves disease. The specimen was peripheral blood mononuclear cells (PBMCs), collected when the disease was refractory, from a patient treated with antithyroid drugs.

In DNA form, the CDR3 reads TGCGCCACCTGCGAGGGACTAGCGGGGGAGACCCAGTACTTC. This gives the protein CATCEGLAGETQYF. The chain joins TRBV10-1 to TRBJ2-5; 13 bases line up with TRBD2. Germline assignment: CDR1 WNHNN and CDR2 SYGVQD (reference sequence). The CDR3 spans 14 residues. V lost 10 bases, J lost 5 bases, and 7 bases stayed unmatched.